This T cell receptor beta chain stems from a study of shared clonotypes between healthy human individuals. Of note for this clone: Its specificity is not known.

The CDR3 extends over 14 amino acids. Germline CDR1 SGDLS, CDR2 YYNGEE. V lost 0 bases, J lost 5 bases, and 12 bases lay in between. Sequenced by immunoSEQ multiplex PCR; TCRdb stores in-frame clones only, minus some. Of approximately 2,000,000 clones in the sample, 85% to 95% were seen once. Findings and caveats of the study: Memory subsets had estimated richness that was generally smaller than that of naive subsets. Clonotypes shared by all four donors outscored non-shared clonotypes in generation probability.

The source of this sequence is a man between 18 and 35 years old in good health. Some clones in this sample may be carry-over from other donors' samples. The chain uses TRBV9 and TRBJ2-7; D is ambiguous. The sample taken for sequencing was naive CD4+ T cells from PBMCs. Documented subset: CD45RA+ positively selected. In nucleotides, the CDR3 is TGTGCCAGCAGCGTAGCTACCGGCATACACGAGCAGTACTTC. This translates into CASSVATGIHEQYF.